These 20 T cell receptor beta chains originate from one sample sequenced in a study of blood T cell repertoires in COVID-19. Here immunoSEQ multiplex PCR was the method, and the copy in TCRdb shows in-frame clones only, minus some. This sample has approximately 170,000 clones, with approximately 80% found just once. The source material was peripheral blood. Every receptor here comes from a human donor in a cohort sampled during active COVID-19.

The sample holds many counts of this clone. The chain employs TRBV2 and TRBJ2-7; possibly TRBD1 for D (6 bases). This CDR3 contains 14 residues. Per the germline V gene, CDR1 is SNHLY and CDR2 is FYNNEI. V was trimmed by 7 bases and J by 2 bases, leaving 15 bases between them. CDR3 protein: CASNQGAGAYEQYF. The CDR3 coding sequence is TGTGCCAGCAACCAGGGTGCAGGGGCCTACGAGCAGTACTTC. Looking up the rest from reference TRBV2 and TRBJ2-7 gives the full variable domain: EPEVTQTPSHQVTQMGQEVILRCVPISNHLYFYWYRQILGQKVEFLVSFYNNEISEKSEIFDDQFSVERPDGSNFTLKIRSTKLEDSAMYFCASNQGAGAYEQYFGPGTRLTVT.

The chain links TRBV7-2 to TRBJ2-7; D is possibly TRBD2 (5 bases). V shed 3 bases and J shed 0 bases, with 12 bases lying between them. Per the germline V gene, CDR1 is SGHTA and CDR2 is FQGNSA. The CDR3 spans 15 residues. This CDR3 reads CASSFGGFSSYEQYF. CDR3 nucleotide sequence: TGTGCCAGCAGCTTCGGCGGGTTTAGCTCCTACGAGCAGTACTTC.

V usage is TRBV7-7 and J usage is TRBJ2-5; 9 nucleotides agree with TRBD1. The CDR3 covers 16 residues. The ends lost 5 bases at V and 2 bases at J; junction bases unmatched: 9. The germline V gene has CDR1 SSHAT and CDR2 FNYEAQ (reference sequence). For the CDR3, the DNA is TGTGCCAGCAGCCGGGGACAGGGACCACTACAAGAGACCCAGTACTTC. Translating gives CASSRGQGPLQETQYF. Variable domain in full (rest from reference TRBV7-7 and TRBJ2-5): GAGVSQSPRYKVTKRGQDVTLRCDPISSHATLYWYQQALGQGPEFLTYFNYEAQPDKSGLPSDRFSAERPEGSISTLTIQRTEQRDSAMYRCASSRGQGPLQETQYFGPGTRLLVL.

The chain is built from TRBV7-2 and TRBJ1-2, with D tentatively TRBD1 (6 bases). V lost 1 base, J lost 8 bases, and 14 bases lay in between. The CDR3 runs 14 residues. CDR1 is SGHTA, CDR2 FQGNSA, per germline. This CDR3 reads CASSLGNRAAGYTF. CDR3 sequence (DNA): TGTGCCAGCAGCTTAGGTAACAGGGCAGCCGGCTACACCTTC.

J is TRBJ2-5 and V is TRBV7-3; D ambiguous. CDR1 is SGHTA and CDR2 is FQGTGA in the germline V gene. CDR3 length equals 14 residues. V gave up 8 bases and J gave up 0 bases, with 13 bases separating them. CDR3: CASQFGQDQETQYF. The CDR3 nucleotides read TGTGCCAGCCAATTTGGGCAAGACCAAGAGACCCAGTACTTC.

The chain carries TRBV6-5 and TRBJ1-6; D unresolved. Trimming took 4 bases from V and 7 from J, leaving 8 bases between them. The CDR3 loop spans 13 amino acids. Germline CDR1 and CDR2: MNHEY and SVGAGI. The CDR3 DNA is TGTGCCAGCAGTTCCTTACACAATTCACCCCTCCACTTT. It specifies CASSSLHNSPLHF.

V usage is TRBV5-1 and J usage is TRBJ2-4; 8 bases are shared with TRBD1. Losses at the gene ends were 4 bases for V and 9 bases for J; bases not matched to a gene: 6. Germline CDR1 reads SGHRS; CDR2 reads YFSETQ. The CDR3 spans 13 residues. The CDR3 spells CASSDWTGSIQYF. CDR3 coding DNA: TGCGCCAGCAGCGACTGGACAGGGAGCATTCAGTACTTC.

The chain combines TRBV28 with TRBJ1-1, with D tentatively TRBD1 (6 bases). V lost 0 bases, J lost 4 bases, and 9 bases lay in between. The CDR3 consists of 14 residues. Germline CDR1 reads MDHEN; CDR2 reads SYDVKM. The CDR3 DNA reads as TGTGCCAGCAGTTTATGGAACAGGGCCACTGAAGCTTTCTTT. The encoded protein is CASSLWNRATEAFF.

The gene calls are TRBV21-1 and TRBJ2-3; no DNA check was done on the table's D call, TRBD1. TRBV21-1 is a pseudogene segment. The CDR3 has 17 residues. CDR3 in DNA: TGTGCCAGCCGATCGGGGACAGGGGCGCCGGGCACAGATACGCAGTATTTT. Its protein product is CASRSGTGAPGTDTQYF.

The rearrangement links TRBV10-1 to TRBJ2-1; 9 bases agree with TRBD2. This CDR3 is built from 18 residues. V was pared by 0 bases and J by 3 bases, with 9 bases of the junction left unmatched. Germline loops: CDR1 WNHNN, CDR2 SYGVQD (reference sequence). The CDR3 coding sequence is TGCGCCAGCAGTGAGTCTCAAGCGGCGGGAGGGCGCTACAATGAGCAGTTCTTC. Its protein product is CASSESQAAGGRYNEQFF.

The chain joins TRBV27 to TRBJ2-7; D is uncertain. CDR1 MNHEY and CDR2 SMNVEV come from the germline V gene (reference sequence). Deletions cut 2 bases from V and 0 bases from J, with 8 bases between. This CDR3 is 14 amino acids long. The CDR3 DNA reads as TGTGCCAGCAGTTTAGCCACACACTCCTACGAGCAGTACTTC. Encoded protein: CASSLATHSYEQYF.

The chain employs TRBV11-3 and TRBJ2-3; 8 bases line up with TRBD1. Germline CDR1 SGHNT, CDR2 YENEEA. This CDR3 contains 15 residues. With V trimmed by 5 bases and J by 0 bases, 4 bases remained unmatched. The CDR3 sequence: CASSQGTGSTDTQYF. The CDR3, as DNA: TGTGCCAGCAGCCAGGGGACAGGTAGCACAGATACGCAGTATTTT.

This chain connects TRBV19 to TRBJ2-3; TRBD2 matches at 7 bases. J gave up 1 base and V 3 bases, and 1 base lay outside the gene matches. Germline CDR1 reads LNHDA; CDR2 reads SQIVND (reference sequence). CDR3 length equals 14 residues. The CDR3 here is CASSIGGGTDTQYF. For the CDR3, the DNA is TGTGCCAGTAGTATTGGGGGGGGCACAGATACGCAGTATTTT. Supplemented by reference TRBV19 and TRBJ2-3, the full variable domain reads DGGITQSPKYLFRKEGQNVTLSCEQNLNHDAMYWYRQDPGQGLRLIYYSQIVNDFQKGDIAEGYSVSREKKESFPLTVTSAQKNPTAFYLCASSIGGGTDTQYFGPGTRLTVL.

The chain carries TRBV7-2 and TRBJ2-7, with TRBD2 as a possible D gene (5 bases). Germline V gene data show CDR1 as SGHTA and CDR2 as FQGNSA. Trimming took 5 bases from V and 2 from J, leaving 16 bases between them. The CDR3 is 15 residues long. The CDR3 here is CASSRRTWMAYEQYF. The CDR3 DNA sequence: TGTGCCAGCAGCCGGCGGACTTGGATGGCCTACGAGCAGTACTTC.

The chain joins TRBV4-3 to TRBJ2-1; 9 nucleotides align to TRBD1. CDR3 size: 14 residues. V shed 0 bases and J 12 bases; nucleotides not matched to a gene: 6. The germline V gene has CDR1 LGHNA and CDR2 YSLEER. The CDR3 protein is CASSQDTMDRGQFF. DNA for the CDR3: TGCGCCAGCAGCCAAGATACTATGGACAGGGGGCAGTTCTTC.

J is TRBJ1-4 and V is TRBV30, with D perhaps TRBD1 (5 bases). V lost 0 bases and J 5 bases, leaving 10 bases between the germline ends. Germline CDR1 reads GTSNPN; CDR2 reads SVGIG (reference sequence). This CDR3 has 14 amino acids. The CDR3 region has the DNA TGTGCCTGGAGTGTAGGGGATATGAATGAAAAACTGTTTTTT. Its translation is CAWSVGDMNEKLFF. Full variable domain (remainder filled in from reference TRBV30 and TRBJ1-4): SQTIHQWPATLVQPVGSPLSLECTVEGTSNPNLYWYRQAAGRGLQLLFYSVGIGQISSEVPQNLSASRPQDRQFILSSKKLLLSDSGFYLCAWSVGDMNEKLFFGSGTQLSVL.

The chain couples TRBV6-5 to TRBJ1-2, with D perhaps matching TRBD1 (5 bases). CDR3 length equals 14 residues. Germline V gene data show CDR1 as MNHEY and CDR2 as SVGAGI. Between the trimmed V and J ends, which lost 5 bases and 4 bases, there was a span of 14 bases. CDR3 residues: CASSPGRDGYGYTF. The CDR3 nucleotides are TGTGCCAGCAGTCCCGGGAGGGACGGCTATGGCTACACCTTC.

V usage is TRBV6-5 and J usage is TRBJ2-2; TRBD2 aligns across 12 bases. In germline, CDR1 is MNHEY, CDR2 SVGAGI. CDR3 size: 14 residues. V was pared by 6 bases and J by 5 bases, with 1 base of the junction left unmatched. DNA of the CDR3: TGTGCCAGCAGGACTAGCGGGAGTACCGGGGAGCTGTTTTTT. Its translation is CASRTSGSTGELFF.

This chain joins TRBV4-3 and TRBJ2-7; 8 bases agree with TRBD2. The CDR3 is made up of 16 amino acids. The junction had 6 bases not matched to a gene; V was cut back by 0 bases and J by 2 bases. Germline V gene sequence: CDR1 LGHNA, CDR2 YSLEER. As DNA, the CDR3 is TGCGCCAGCAGCCAAGAATTAAGCGGGGGCACCTACGAGCAGTACTTC. Amino acid sequence: CASSQELSGGTYEQYF.

J is TRBJ2-2 and V is TRBV11-2; D unresolved. Trimming removed 3 bases from V and 6 bases from J, with 8 bases in between. Germline V CDR1 and CDR2: SGHAT, FQNNGV. The CDR3 is 13 residues long. CDR3 region: CASSFSMAGELFF. Here the CDR3 DNA reads TGTGCCAGCAGCTTCAGTATGGCCGGGGAGCTGTTTTTT.